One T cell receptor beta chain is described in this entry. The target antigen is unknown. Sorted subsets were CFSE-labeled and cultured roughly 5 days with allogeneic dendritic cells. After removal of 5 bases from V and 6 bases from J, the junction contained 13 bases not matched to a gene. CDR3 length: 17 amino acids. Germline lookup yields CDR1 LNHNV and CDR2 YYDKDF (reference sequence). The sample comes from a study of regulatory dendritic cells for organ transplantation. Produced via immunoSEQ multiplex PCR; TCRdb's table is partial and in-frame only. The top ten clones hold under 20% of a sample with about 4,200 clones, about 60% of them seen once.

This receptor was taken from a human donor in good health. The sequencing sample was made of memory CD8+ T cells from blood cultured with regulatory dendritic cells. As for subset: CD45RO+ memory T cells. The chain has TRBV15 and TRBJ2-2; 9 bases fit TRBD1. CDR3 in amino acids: CATSGPRQGVEAGELFF. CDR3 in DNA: TGTGCCACCAGCGGACCCCGACAGGGGGTTGAAGCCGGGGAGCTGTTTTTT.